This T cell receptor (beta chain) was captured in a study of T-cell reconstitution after alpha-beta-depleted transplantation in children. Unique molecular identifiers were used to barcode this TCRbeta library. Via MiXCR, TCRdb re-called the PCR reads, giving one row per CDR3 protein. The sample shows 450,000 to 500,000 distinct CDR3 sequences, 9.5% to 15% of them seen only once. This clonotype was counted a few times. The sequenced sample was PBMCs from the stem cell graft donor, obtained from the stem cell graft. The receptor's source is a human donor who donated a stem cell graft to a child with combined immunodeficiency.

The CDR3 DNA sequence: TGTGCCAGCAGTTACCTCGGCGCAGGGACCTACAATGAGCAGTTCTTC. The encoded protein is CASSYLGAGTYNEQFF. The V gene is TRBV6-2 or TRBV6-3, the J gene TRBJ2-1; TRBD1 might be the D (5 bases). Trimming cost V 2 bases and J 2 bases, with 13 bases left between them. The CDR3 covers 16 residues. The germline gives CDR1 MNHEY, CDR2 SVGEGT.